This T cell receptor beta chain was captured by sequencing in a study of T cell repertoires in cytomegalovirus infection. About the study: Public TCR beta signatures indicated both CMV infection and matching HLA type. Study results and caveats: There were HLA-C-restricted CMV-specific TCR beta clonotypes dominating the ex vivo response. The study identified carriers of CMV plus the relevant HLA from cumulative public TCR beta family frequency.

Points on this clonotype: Its antigen is unknown.

TCRdb re-called the reads with MiXCR, one entry per CDR3 protein. The data show some 700,000 distinct CDR3 sequences, 35% seen once. The germline V gene encodes CDR1 SGHTA and CDR2 FQGNSA. Trimming cost V 6 bases and J 6 bases, with 9 bases left between them. The CDR3 totals 11 residues. The rearrangement uses TRBV7-2 and TRBJ2-7; D unresolved. This sequence was found in a human donor in good health (CMV status not recorded). Some clones in this sample may be carry-over from other donors' samples. Sequenced input: PBMCs. CDR3 sequence: CASSPATEQYF. CDR3 nucleotide sequence: TGTGCCAGCAGTCCCGCAACCGAGCAGTACTTC.